The rows below give T cell receptor beta chains drawn from one sample of a study of blood T cells in healthy people across ages. One entry per CDR3 protein, called by TCRdb with MiXCR from the 5' RACE reads. The data show over a million distinct CDR3 sequences, around 25% seen once. These same records also appear under a second study, on T cells of mothers and their children.

Input material: blood. The receptors here all came from a girl aged 2 to 9 in good health. The CDR3 runs from the conserved cysteine through the conserved F or W. A D gene is named only where the DNA matches it firmly. Expanded clones are given a class, and other clones once, few, many or no size at all.

CDR3aa,CDR3nt,d_gene,abundance,j_gene,v_gene
CASSFWVNTEAFF,TGTGCCAGCAGCTTTTGGGTGAACACTGAAGCTTTCTTT,-,few,TRBJ1-1,TRBV7-3
CASSFQGASPLHF,TGTGCCAGCAGTTTCCAGGGAGCTTCACCCCTCCACTTT,-,-,TRBJ1-6,TRBV27
CSARDKGYLEDTQYF,TGCAGTGCTAGAGATAAAGGATACCTTGAAGATACGCAGTATTTT,-,-,TRBJ2-3,TRBV20-1
CSARLEYGYTF,TGCAGTGCTAGACTAGAGTATGGCTACACCTTC,-,few,TRBJ1-2,TRBV20-1
CASRRAGQIYGYTF,TGTGCCAGCAGGCGAGCGGGACAAATCTATGGCTACACCTTC,-,few,TRBJ1-2,TRBV28
CASSSPQGFADTQYF,TGTGCCAGCAGCTCGCCCCAGGGGTTCGCAGATACGCAGTATTTT,-,-,TRBJ2-3,TRBV27
CASSLRHTTYEQYF,TGCGCCAGCAGCCTCAGACATACCACCTACGAGCAGTACTTC,-,-,TRBJ2-7,TRBV5-1
CSVDDRFGYTQYF,TGCAGCGTAGACGACAGATTTGGGTATACGCAGTATTTT,-,-,TRBJ2-3,TRBV29-1
CSAGDVNGYTF,TGCAGCGCCGGGGACGTAAATGGCTACACCTTC,-,few,TRBJ1-2,TRBV29-1
CASSEYRKGGTDTQYF,TGTGCCAGCAGTGAATATCGTAAGGGGGGGACAGATACGCAGTATTTT,-,few,TRBJ2-3,TRBV25-1
CASSLSTSGGSHEQFF,TGTGCCAGCAGTTTATCTACTAGCGGGGGGTCTCATGAGCAGTTCTTC,TRBD2,-,TRBJ2-1,TRBV28
CASSQDAPGAIGGYTF,TGCGCCAGCAGCCAAGATGCGCCAGGGGCGATAGGTGGCTACACCTTC,-,few,TRBJ1-2,TRBV4-3
CSVVRTENTEAFF,TGCAGCGTCGTCAGGACTGAGAACACTGAAGCTTTCTTT,-,few,TRBJ1-1,TRBV29-1
CASSLGGQAGYEQYF,TGTGCCAGCAGTTTAGGGGGACAGGCCGGGTACGAGCAGTACTTC,TRBD1,few,TRBJ2-7,TRBV28
CASSYSRQFNYGYTF,TGTGCCAGCAGTTACTCGAGACAGTTTAACTATGGCTACACCTTC,-,few,TRBJ1-2,TRBV6-5
CASSASPTSGVRVLTF,TGTGCCAGCAGCGCTAGCCCAACTAGCGGCGTACGCGTCCTGACTTTC,TRBD2,-,TRBJ2-6,TRBV7-2
CASGLDALGTEKLFF,TGTGCTAGTGGTTTGGATGCCCTGGGGACTGAAAAACTGTTTTTT,-,few,TRBJ1-4,TRBV12-5
CASSSHRGEAFF,TGTGCCAGCAGCTCCCATCGGGGAGAAGCTTTCTTT,-,-,TRBJ1-1,TRBV7-6
CASSQEREHQETQYF,TGTGCCAGCAGCCAAGAACGGGAGCACCAAGAGACCCAGTACTTC,-,-,TRBJ2-5,TRBV3-1
CATSEIRTGATDTQYF,TGTGCCACCAGTGAAATAAGGACAGGAGCCACAGATACGCAGTATTTT,TRBD1,-,TRBJ2-3,TRBV24-1
CATSDPSDNSGNTIYF,TGTGCCACCAGTGATCCTTCGGATAACTCTGGAAACACCATATATTTT,-,-,TRBJ1-3,TRBV24-1
CASRGPVEWTGELFF,TGTGCCAGCAGAGGACCGGTCGAATGGACCGGGGAGCTGTTTTTT,-,-,TRBJ2-2,TRBV27
CTSSESGSIQETQYF,TGTACCAGCAGTGAAAGCGGGAGCATCCAAGAGACCCAGTACTTC,TRBD2,-,TRBJ2-5,TRBV6-1
CASRPYEKRFF,TGTGCCAGCAGGCCCTATGAAAAACGGTTTTTT,-,-,TRBJ1-4,TRBV25-1
CASSFNSIRLGLQETQYF,TGTGCCAGCAGCTTTAACTCCATTCGTTTGGGCCTCCAAGAGACCCAGTACTTC,-,-,TRBJ2-5,TRBV11-2
CSASRTGEAGYTF,TGCAGTGCTTCCCGGACAGGGGAGGCTGGCTACACCTTC,TRBD1,few,TRBJ1-2,TRBV20-1
CASRLDRAVNQPQHF,TGTGCCAGCAGACTAGACAGGGCCGTCAACCAGCCCCAGCATTTT,TRBD1,-,TRBJ1-5,TRBV12-3/TRBV12-4
CAISEVSETIMMETQYF,TGTGCCATCAGTGAGGTTAGCGAGACTATAATGATGGAGACCCAGTACTTC,-,-,TRBJ2-5,TRBV10-3
CASSPWDRNEAFF,TGTGCCAGCAGCCCCTGGGACAGGAATGAAGCTTTCTTT,TRBD1,few,TRBJ1-1,TRBV7-9
CAIGDETQYF,TGTGCCATTGGAGACGAGACCCAGTACTTC,-,few,TRBJ2-5,TRBV10-3
CASSQVPGYTEAFF,TGTGCCAGCAGCCAAGTTCCGGGGTACACTGAAGCTTTCTTT,-,-,TRBJ1-1,TRBV3-1
CASSTSGQDPQREGLADTQYF,TGTGCCAGCAGCACTAGCGGGCAGGATCCCCAGCGGGAGGGACTCGCAGATACGCAGTATTTT,TRBD2,-,TRBJ2-3,TRBV7-2
CSAWTSGKFTDTQYF,TGCAGTGCTTGGACTAGCGGGAAGTTCACGGATACGCAGTATTTT,TRBD2,-,TRBJ2-3,TRBV20-1
CSVVEWAASYEQYF,TGCAGCGTTGTCGAGTGGGCAGCATCCTACGAGCAGTACTTC,-,-,TRBJ2-7,TRBV29-1
CASSSPQRQGQGYEQYF,TGTGCCAGCAGTTCTCCGCAACGACAGGGGCAAGGCTACGAGCAGTACTTC,TRBD1,-,TRBJ2-7,TRBV6-5
CASSVRGQAFF,TGTGCCAGCAGTGTCAGGGGGCAAGCTTTCTTT,TRBD1,few,TRBJ1-1,TRBV6-2/TRBV6-3
CASSPKGNEQFF,TGTGCCAGCAGCCCTAAGGGCAATGAGCAGTTCTTC,-,few,TRBJ2-1,TRBV7-9